This paragraph covers one TCR beta chain sequence. Its antigen is not known. The sample originates from a study of T cell repertoires in cytomegalovirus infection. CDR3 size: 15 residues. In germline, CDR1 is SGHDT, CDR2 YYEEEE. V lost 4 bases and J 2 bases, leaving 16 bases between the germline ends. From the reads, TCRdb called clonotypes with MiXCR, one entry per CDR3 protein. Seen here are about 150,000 distinct CDR3 sequences, more than 30% observed once, and the top ten hold 52%. The study's findings and limits: The cumulative frequency of public TCR beta families identified carriers of CMV plus the relevant HLA. Dominating the ex vivo response were TCR beta clonotypes that were CMV-specific and HLA-C-restricted.

This sequence was found in a human donor in good health (CMV status not recorded). Some clones in this sample may be carry-over from other donors' samples. This chain connects TRBV5-6 to TRBJ2-7; TRBD1 or TRBD2 may be the D gene (5 bases each). The starting material was CD8+ T cells from cultured PBMCs, obtained from culture after CMV antigen stimulation. The CDR3 loop is CASSPRVGPTYEQYF. The CDR3 nucleotides are TGTGCCAGCAGCCCCAGGGTGGGACCAACCTACGAGCAGTACTTC. The full variable domain, rest sourced from reference TRBV5-6 and TRBJ2-7, is DAGVTQSPTHLIKTRGQQVTLRCSPKSGHDTVSWYQQALGQGPQFIFQYYEEEERQRGNFPDRFSGHQFPNYSSELNVNALLLGDSALYLCASSPRVGPTYEQYFGPGTRLTVT.